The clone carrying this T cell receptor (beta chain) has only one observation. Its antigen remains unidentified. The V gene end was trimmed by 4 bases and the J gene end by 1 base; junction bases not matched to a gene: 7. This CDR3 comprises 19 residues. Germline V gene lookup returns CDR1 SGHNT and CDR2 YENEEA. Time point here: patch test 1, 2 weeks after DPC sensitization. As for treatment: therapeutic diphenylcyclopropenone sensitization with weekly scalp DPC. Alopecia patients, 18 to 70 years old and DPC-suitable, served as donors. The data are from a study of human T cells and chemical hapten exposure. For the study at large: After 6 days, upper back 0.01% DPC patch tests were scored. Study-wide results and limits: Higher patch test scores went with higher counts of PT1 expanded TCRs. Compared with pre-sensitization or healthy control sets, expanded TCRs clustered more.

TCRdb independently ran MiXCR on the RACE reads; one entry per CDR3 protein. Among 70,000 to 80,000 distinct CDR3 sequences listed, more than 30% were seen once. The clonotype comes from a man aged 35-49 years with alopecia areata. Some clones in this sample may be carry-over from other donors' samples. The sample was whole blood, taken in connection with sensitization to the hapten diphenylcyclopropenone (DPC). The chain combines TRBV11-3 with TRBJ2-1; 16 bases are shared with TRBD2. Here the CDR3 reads CASSSGTSGRALSYNEQFF. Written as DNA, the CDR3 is TGTGCCAGCAGCTCCGGGACTAGCGGGAGGGCCCTGTCCTACAATGAGCAGTTCTTC.